The TCR beta chain described here comes from a study of cytomegalovirus exposure and HLA in healthy donors (dated by TCRdb to about 2017). With regard to the full study: In an earlier analysis of under 600 of the donors, roughly 300 Gb of sequence data and approximately 100 million unique TCR beta sequences from 180 million or so T cells were reported. Of the 300 to 450 genotyped donors, approximately 81% were placed in the genetic ancestry cluster associated with self-reported Caucasian donors. A later genetic analysis used genome-wide SNP genotypes for about three fifths of the 666 donors, treating that subset as a discovery cohort. Class I and class II HLA loci were covered by the typing at four-digit resolution. A few DR-DQ haplotypes were treated as single units for association and clustering because of strong linkage in the cohort. Donor age, sex, ethnicity and CMV serostatus were compiled together with the repertoire data. About 280 gigabases of sequencing data and 80 million or so unique TCR sequences were included in an early release covering 550 to 650 HLA-typed donors. Across under 500 genotyped donors of the cohort, an average of about 220,000 unique TCR beta nucleotide sequences per donor were sequenced, and roughly 20% of those sequences were non-productive. An earlier analysis of more than 450 of the donors used high-throughput TCR beta sequencing to judge whether each TCR beta V gene segment behaved as functional or pseudogenic. The study aimed to test whether signatures of past pathogen exposure could be identified by cataloging public T cell receptors. Rather than drawing on any new phenotypic data, the later analysis identified candidate immune exposures from TCR beta sequences and the way those sequences occurred across donors. The number of donors typed differed by locus, with roughly 620-640 for A, B, C, DRB1 and DQB1, about 500 for DQA1, 600 to 610 for DPA1, and 400 to 490 for DPB1. Every repertoire in the discovery cohort had been generated on one and the same sequencing platform. To predict cytomegalovirus infection status, the study brought together high-throughput TCR immunosequencing, statistical association of individual TCRs with disease status, and machine learning. In a later analysis, previously published TCR beta repertoires from some 640 donors were re-analyzed and high-resolution HLA genotyping was added so that TCR occurrence patterns could be studied. Besides the first cohort of roughly 640 subjects, a separate validation cohort made up of 95 to 150 different subjects was used. The study profiled the T cell repertoires of 500 to 800 subjects by immunosequencing and related them to cytomegalovirus serostatus.

As regards this clone: Its antigen is currently not known. There are no base qualities to consult, and no much larger clone falls within one base.

The cohort was made up of under 800 healthy bone marrow donors. At the time of sampling, all cohort members were nominally healthy, though unrecorded immune exposures were likely present. The donor was CMV seronegative and was included in the group of a few hundred seronegative cohort members. Each donor provided a peripheral blood sample, and peripheral blood mononuclear cells were used for TCR beta sequencing. The Qiagen DNeasy Blood Extraction Kit was used to extract genomic DNA from the blood cell samples. On the study overall, not on this receptor specifically: V-gene and J-gene trimming of TCR beta chains was associated with a missense DCLRE1C variant in a later genetic analysis, and the association was replicated in an independent cohort. Over 15 rarely observed V segments, including chromosome 9 orphons, were excluded from the earlier analysis of about 610 of the donors because counts were too low. In vitro tests confirmed that a few of the cytomegalovirus-associated TCR beta chains recognize cytomegalovirus antigens. This cohort had only TCR beta chains sequenced, and the lack of alpha or paired-chain data limited which features could be detected. Because HLA typing was unavailable for some donors at each locus, only the typed subset was used in association tests. At a false discovery rate of 0.05, a later analysis linked approximately 18,000 TCR beta sequences to specific HLA alleles. In both the original and validation cohorts, the classifier was reported to diagnose cytomegalovirus status with high specificity and sensitivity. A total of 150 or so TCR beta chains were listed by the study as associated with cytomegalovirus. Most TCR sequences were seen in very few donors, while some public TCRs were found in many individuals. Correlated functional status among segregating V segments might reflect linkage disequilibrium, but an unknown experimental factor could not be ruled out. A later analysis found that most CMV-associated TCR beta chains appeared HLA-restricted, with HLA associations seemingly driven largely by CMV exposure. Several of the top co-occurrence clusters appeared to be linked to parvovirus B19, influenza, CMV and Epstein-Barr virus, according to a later analysis. For the cohort, immune exposure information was limited to CMV serostatus. Some IMGT-functional V segments, including TRBV6-2 and TRBV6-3, could not be distinguished by the 87-base-pair reads and were therefore excluded. An earlier analysis of approximately 600 of the donors showed that most TCR beta V segments appeared in productive rearrangements either about 87% or about 30% of the time, which broadly matched IMGT annotations. In a later analysis, the rate of TCR association differed among HLA loci, with DRB1 alleles having the most associated TCRs and HLA-C alleles having the fewest. A further reported finding was that TCR beta sequences accurately predicted the HLA-A and HLA-B alleles for most subjects in the first cohort. In a later analysis, HLA-associated TCR beta chains were found to be more clonally expanded and to have lower generation probabilities than equally common non-associated chains. When HLA alleles, especially DR and DQ, strongly co-occurred, attributing TCR associations to individual alleles was difficult. A cluster of highly shared sequence variants was judged likely to be a technical artifact of the sequencing pipeline. A later genetic analysis reported fewer N-insertions in productive TCRs among donors in an Asian-associated ancestry cluster than the roughly 690-donor mean. It was suggested by the authors that the approach could potentially be generalized to other disease states and immunological phenotypes. Roughly uniform sequencing depth across donors was assumed in presence/absence analyses, although this assumption may not hold.

Libraries were constructed by the immunoSEQ multiplex PCR assay. The multiplex PCR relied on a mix of 60 forward primers for TCR Vbeta segments and 13 reverse primers for TCR Jbeta segments. A multiplex PCR assay on genomic DNA amplified the CDR3 region of rearranged TCR beta genes. Amplified TCR beta libraries were sequenced as 87-base-pair reads on the Illumina HiSeq System. Per the original workflow: A later analysis counted about 82 million unique TCR beta chains across the 600 to 850 repertoires, and around 9.9 million of these chains were shared by at least two donors. To remove PCR and sequencing errors, raw reads were error-corrected and collapsed into unique sequences using a nearest-neighbor algorithm that merged closely related sequences. CDR3 sequences were aligned to IMGT reference sequences to assign V, D and J gene segments. Each retained sequence needed at least a six-nucleotide match to both a V gene segment and a J gene segment. A rearrangement counted as productive if the CDR3 had no stop codons and remained in frame with V and J, and every other rearrangement counted as non-productive. CDR3 was defined according to IMGT convention as the region running from the second conserved V-encoded cysteine to the conserved J-encoded phenylalanine. The earlier analysis of about 610 of the donors excluded sequences that lacked an unambiguous match to a single V gene segment. An earlier analysis of several hundred of the donors classified V segments as functional when productive rearrangements were above 56.7% and as segregating when the standard deviation between donors was above 5%. A statistical classification framework was built for diagnosing cytomegalovirus status from the catalog of TCR beta chain sequences. In a later analysis, V and J genes were assigned by comparing TCR nucleotide sequences against IMGT/GENE-DB human TR gene sequences. Using the TCRdist pipeline, a later analysis assigned CDR3 sequences along with most-parsimonious VDJ recombination scenarios. A later analysis defined each TCR beta chain by its CDR3 amino acid sequence plus V-gene family, and excluded reads lacking a unique V-gene family. In a later analysis, fewer than 600 highly shared, low-generation-probability nucleotide sequences were removed to address suspected cross-contamination and a sequencing artifact. For each public chain, a later analysis derived a clonal expansion index from normalized ranks of inferred template counts within each repertoire. A later analysis computed generation probabilities with a VDJ recombination model fitted to out-of-frame rearrangements, and checked the results against IGoR. In a later analysis, TCR-TCR, TCR-HLA and TCR-CMV co-occurrence was scored with hypergeometric tests, and a repertoire-size bias correction was applied to TCR pairs. A later analysis estimated false discovery rates by permuting HLA or CMV assignments 20 times. In a later analysis, co-occurring TCRs were grouped using DBSCAN, and TCRdist sequence similarity was added for clustering within HLA-allele-positive subsets. Repertoires with fewer than 30,000 or more than 120,000 public chains were left out of co-occurrence clustering, as were several repertoires with anomalous nucleotide sharing. In its TCRdb copy, this immuneACCESS table keeps in-frame sequences only and misses some clones. Where compared with another copy, unresolved V genes explain less than half of these, and the others have no known cause. D and trimming were read from the DNA, whereas the V and J calls and clone size are those reported in that table. Counted in this sample were approximately 74,000 clones; less than 80% of them appeared once. The ten largest clonotypes hold roughly 7.2% of the sample.

The CDR3 numbers 13 residues from cysteine through phenylalanine. Only the CDR3 DNA stays, 39 bases, in frame from base 1. From the germline V gene (reference sequence), CDR1 is GTSNPN and CDR2 is SVGIG. V loses 2 bases at its end and J loses 5 bases; junction bases beyond the gene matches: 5. The sample consisted of PBMCs. This sequence was found in a woman in her forties in good health and CMV-seronegative. In this chain, TRBV30 is recombined with TRBJ1-2; TRBD1 aligns with 7 central bases. The DNA sequence reads TGTGCCTGGAGTAGGAGGGACAGTTATGGCTACACCTTC. This translates into CAWSRRDSYGYTF.